These 3 T cell receptor beta chains came from one sample sequenced in a study of cytomegalovirus exposure and HLA in healthy donors. The PCR made use of 60 Vbeta and 13 Jbeta primers. Generated by immunoSEQ multiplex PCR, the TCRdb table keeps only in-frame clones and is missing some. The data contain tens of thousands of clones, under 80% of them singletons. What was sequenced was PBMCs. These receptors all stem from a man between 40 and 49 years old in good health and CMV-seropositive.

A few counts support this clone. This chain connects TRBV6-1 to TRBJ2-5; 8 nucleotides line up with TRBD1. The CDR3 spans 16 residues. V shed 4 bases, J shed 1 base, and the junction held 8 bases outside the gene matches. The V gene's germline CDR1 is MNHNS and CDR2 SASEGT. The CDR3 loop reads CASSGMAGGSQETQYF. The CDR3 coding sequence is TGTGCCAGCAGTGGAATGGCAGGGGGCAGCCAAGAGACCCAGTACTTC.

In its sample, this clone was seen once. The chain carries TRBV7-2 and TRBJ2-7, with D perhaps matching TRBD2 (5 bases). CDR3 length: 11 amino acids. Germline V gene lookup returns CDR1 SGHTA and CDR2 FQGNSA. V was trimmed by 5 bases and J by 4 bases, leaving 6 bases between them. The CDR3 sequence is CASSRGYEQYF. In nucleotides, the CDR3 is TGTGCCAGCAGCCGGGGTTACGAGCAGTACTTC. Full variable domain (outside the CDR3, taken from reference TRBV7-2 and TRBJ2-7): GAGVSQSPSNKVTEKGKDVELRCDPISGHTALYWYRQSLGQGLEFLIYFQGNSAPDKSGLPSDRFSAERTGGSVSTLTIQRTQQEDSAVYLCASSRGYEQYFGPGTRLTVT.

This clone occurred once. The chain recombines TRBV28 with TRBJ2-7; D is perhaps TRBD2 (6 bases). Germline-derived CDR1 and CDR2 are MDHEN and SYDVKM. This CDR3 contains 13 residues. Trimming left V 4 bases short and J 3 bases short, with 10 bases between. The CDR3 sequence: CASSSTDYYEQYF. The DNA of the CDR3 is TGTGCCAGCAGTTCCACGGACTACTACGAGCAGTACTTC.